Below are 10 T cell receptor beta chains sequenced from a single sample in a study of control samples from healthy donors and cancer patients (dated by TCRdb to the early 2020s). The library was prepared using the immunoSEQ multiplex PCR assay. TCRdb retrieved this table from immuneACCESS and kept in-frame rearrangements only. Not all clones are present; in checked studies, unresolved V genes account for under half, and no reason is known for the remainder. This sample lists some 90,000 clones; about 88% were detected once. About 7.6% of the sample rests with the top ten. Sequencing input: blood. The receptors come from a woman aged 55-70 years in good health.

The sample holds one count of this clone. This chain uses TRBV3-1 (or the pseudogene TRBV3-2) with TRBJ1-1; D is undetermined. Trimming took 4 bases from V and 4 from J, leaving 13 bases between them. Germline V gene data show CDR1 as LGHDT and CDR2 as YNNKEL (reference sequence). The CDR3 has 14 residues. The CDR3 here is CASSLPSGGTEAFF. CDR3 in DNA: TGTGCCAGCAGCCTTCCCTCGGGTGGCACTGAAGCTTTCTTT.

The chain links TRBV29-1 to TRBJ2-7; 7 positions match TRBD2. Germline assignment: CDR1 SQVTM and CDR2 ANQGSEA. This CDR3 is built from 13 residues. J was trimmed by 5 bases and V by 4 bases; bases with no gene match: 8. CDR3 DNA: TGCAGCGTTGGGGGTAGCGGGCGCGACGAGCAGTACTTC. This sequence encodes CSVGGSGRDEQYF.

The CDR3 nucleotides are TGCAGTGCTAGGATGGGGGAAAAACTGTTTTTT. Amino acid sequence: CSARMGEKLFF. J is TRBJ1-4 and V is TRBV20-1; D gene unclear. Germline assignment: CDR1 DFQATT and CDR2 SNEGSKA (reference sequence). Trimming cost V 3 bases and J 8 bases, with 7 bases left between them. This CDR3 is built from 11 residues.

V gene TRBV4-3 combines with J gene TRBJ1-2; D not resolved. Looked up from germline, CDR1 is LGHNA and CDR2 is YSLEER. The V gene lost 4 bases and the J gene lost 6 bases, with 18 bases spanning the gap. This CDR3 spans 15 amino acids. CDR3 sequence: CASSPFHGVENGYTF. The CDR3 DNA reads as TGCGCCAGCAGCCCTTTTCACGGGGTAGAAAATGGCTACACCTTC.

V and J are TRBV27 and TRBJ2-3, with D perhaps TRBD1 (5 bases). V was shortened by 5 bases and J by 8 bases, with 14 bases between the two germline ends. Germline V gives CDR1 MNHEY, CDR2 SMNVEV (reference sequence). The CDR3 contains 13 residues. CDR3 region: CASSLQYQGTQYF. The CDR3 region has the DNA TGTGCCAGCAGTCTACAGTATCAGGGTACGCAGTATTTT.

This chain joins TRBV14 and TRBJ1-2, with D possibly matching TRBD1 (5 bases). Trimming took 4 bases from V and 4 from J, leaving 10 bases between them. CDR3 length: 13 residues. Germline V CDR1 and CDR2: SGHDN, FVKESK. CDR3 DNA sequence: TGTGCCAGCAGCCCGCAGGGAACCTATGGCTACACCTTC. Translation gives CASSPQGTYGYTF.

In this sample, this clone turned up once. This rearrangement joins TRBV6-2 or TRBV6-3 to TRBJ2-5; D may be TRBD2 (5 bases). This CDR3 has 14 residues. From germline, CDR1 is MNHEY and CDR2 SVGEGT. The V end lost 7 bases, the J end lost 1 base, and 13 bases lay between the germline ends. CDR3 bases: TGTGCCAGCACCCCACTAGGACCCCAAGAGACCCAGTACTTC. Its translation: CASTPLGPQETQYF.

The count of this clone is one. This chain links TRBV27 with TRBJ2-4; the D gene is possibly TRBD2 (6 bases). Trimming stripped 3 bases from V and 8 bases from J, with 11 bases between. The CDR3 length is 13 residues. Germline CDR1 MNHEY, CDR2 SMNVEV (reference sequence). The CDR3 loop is CASSLVREDIQYF. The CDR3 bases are TGTGCCAGCAGTTTGGTCAGGGAGGACATTCAGTACTTC.

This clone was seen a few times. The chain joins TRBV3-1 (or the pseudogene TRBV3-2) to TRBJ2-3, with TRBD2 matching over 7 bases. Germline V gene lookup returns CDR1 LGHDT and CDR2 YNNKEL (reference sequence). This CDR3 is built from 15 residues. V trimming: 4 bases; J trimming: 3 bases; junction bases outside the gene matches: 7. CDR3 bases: TGTGCCAGCAGCCCCCACGGACTAGAGACAGATACGCAGTATTTT. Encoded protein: CASSPHGLETDTQYF.

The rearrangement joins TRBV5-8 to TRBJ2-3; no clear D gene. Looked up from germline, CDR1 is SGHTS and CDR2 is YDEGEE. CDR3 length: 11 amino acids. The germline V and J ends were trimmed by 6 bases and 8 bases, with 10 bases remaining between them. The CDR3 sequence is CASISSTTQYF. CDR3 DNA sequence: TGTGCCAGCATTTCCTCTACTACGCAGTATTTT.